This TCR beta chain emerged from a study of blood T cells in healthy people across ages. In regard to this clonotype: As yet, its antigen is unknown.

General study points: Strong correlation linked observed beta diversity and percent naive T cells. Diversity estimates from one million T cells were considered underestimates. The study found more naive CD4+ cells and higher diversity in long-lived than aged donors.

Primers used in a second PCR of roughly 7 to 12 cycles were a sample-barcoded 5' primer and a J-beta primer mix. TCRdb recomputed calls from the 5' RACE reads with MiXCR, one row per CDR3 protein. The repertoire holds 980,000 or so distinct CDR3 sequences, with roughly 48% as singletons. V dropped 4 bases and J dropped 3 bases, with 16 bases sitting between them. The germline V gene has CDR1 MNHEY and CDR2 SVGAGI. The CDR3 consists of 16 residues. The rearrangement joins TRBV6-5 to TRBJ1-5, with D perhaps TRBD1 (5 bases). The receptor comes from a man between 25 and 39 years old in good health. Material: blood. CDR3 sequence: CASSSLGADYNQPQHF. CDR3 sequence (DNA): TGTGCCAGCAGTTCACTCGGGGCAGATTACAATCAGCCCCAGCATTTT.